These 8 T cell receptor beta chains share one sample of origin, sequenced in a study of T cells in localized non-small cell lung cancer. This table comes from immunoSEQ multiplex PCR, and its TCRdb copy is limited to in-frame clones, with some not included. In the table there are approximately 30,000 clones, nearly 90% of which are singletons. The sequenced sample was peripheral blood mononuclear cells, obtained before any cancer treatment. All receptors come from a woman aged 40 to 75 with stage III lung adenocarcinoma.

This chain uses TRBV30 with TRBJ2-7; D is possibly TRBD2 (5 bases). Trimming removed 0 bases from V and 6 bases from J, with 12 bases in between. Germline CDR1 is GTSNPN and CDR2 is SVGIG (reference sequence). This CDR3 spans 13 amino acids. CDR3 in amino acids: CAWSVLESTEQYF. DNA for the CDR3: TGTGCCTGGAGTGTACTAGAGAGTACCGAGCAGTACTTC.

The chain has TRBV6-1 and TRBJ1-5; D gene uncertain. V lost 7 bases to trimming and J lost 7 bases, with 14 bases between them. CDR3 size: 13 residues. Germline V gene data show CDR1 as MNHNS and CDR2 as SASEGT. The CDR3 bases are TGTGCCAGCATCGCGGGGATGGGCCAGCCCCAGCATTTT. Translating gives CASIAGMGQPQHF.

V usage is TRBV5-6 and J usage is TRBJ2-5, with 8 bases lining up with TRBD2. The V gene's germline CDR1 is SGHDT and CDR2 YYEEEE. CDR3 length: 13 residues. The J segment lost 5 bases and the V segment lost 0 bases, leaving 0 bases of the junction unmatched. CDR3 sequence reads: CASSLERGETQYF. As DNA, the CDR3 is TGTGCCAGCAGCTTGGAGCGGGGGGAGACCCAGTACTTC.

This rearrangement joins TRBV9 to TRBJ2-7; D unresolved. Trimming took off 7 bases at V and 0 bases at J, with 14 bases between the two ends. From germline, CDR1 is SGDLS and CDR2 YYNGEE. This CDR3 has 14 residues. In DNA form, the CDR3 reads TGTGCCAGCCAAAAACCCGGAGACTCCTACGAGCAGTACTTC. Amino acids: CASQKPGDSYEQYF. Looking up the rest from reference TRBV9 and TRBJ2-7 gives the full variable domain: DSGVTQTPKHLITATGQRVTLRCSPRSGDLSVYWYQQSLDQGLQFLIQYYNGEERAKGNILERFSAQQFPDLHSELNLSSLELGDSALYFCASQKPGDSYEQYFGPGTRLTVT.

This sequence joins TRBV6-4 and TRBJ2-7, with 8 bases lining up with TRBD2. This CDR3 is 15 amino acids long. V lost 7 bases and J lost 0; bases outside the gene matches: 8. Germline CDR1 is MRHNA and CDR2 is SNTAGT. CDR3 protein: CASILSGASSYEQYF. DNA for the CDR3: TGTGCCAGCATCCTTAGCGGGGCCAGCTCCTACGAGCAGTACTTC.

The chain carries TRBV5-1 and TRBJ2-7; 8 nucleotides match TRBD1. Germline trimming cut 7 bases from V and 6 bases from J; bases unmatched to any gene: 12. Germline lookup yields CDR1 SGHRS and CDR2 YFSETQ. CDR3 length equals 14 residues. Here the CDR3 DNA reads TGCGCCAGCGCCCAGGGACAGGATCAGGGCGAGCAGTACTTC. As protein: CASAQGQDQGEQYF. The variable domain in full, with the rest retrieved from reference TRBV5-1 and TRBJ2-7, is KAGVTQTPRYLIKTRGQQVTLSCSPISGHRSVSWYQQTPGQGLQFLFEYFSETQRNKGNFPGRFSGRQFSNSRSEMNVSTLELGDSALYLCASAQGQDQGEQYFGPGTRLTVT.

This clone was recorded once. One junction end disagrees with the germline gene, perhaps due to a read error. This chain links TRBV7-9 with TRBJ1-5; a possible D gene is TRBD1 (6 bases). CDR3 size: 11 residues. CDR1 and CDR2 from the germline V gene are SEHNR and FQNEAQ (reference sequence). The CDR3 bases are TGTGCCAGCAGCTCCGGGGACACCAGGTATTTT. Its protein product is CASSSGDTRYF.

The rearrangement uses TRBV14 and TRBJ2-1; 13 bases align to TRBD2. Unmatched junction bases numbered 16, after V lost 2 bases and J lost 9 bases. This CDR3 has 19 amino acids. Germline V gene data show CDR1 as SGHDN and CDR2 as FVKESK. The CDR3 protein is CASSQRRSGTSGTRGEQFF. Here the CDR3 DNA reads TGTGCCAGCAGCCAACGAAGGTCCGGGACTAGCGGGACCCGTGGTGAGCAGTTCTTC.